One sample yielded the 27 T cell receptor beta chains listed below, sequenced in a study of blood T cells in healthy people across ages. It was with a sample-barcoded 5' primer and a J-beta primer mix that a second PCR of roughly 6 to 12 cycles was run. A single record per CDR3 protein comes from TCRdb applying MiXCR to the 5' RACE reads. The repertoire holds approximately 600,000 distinct CDR3 sequences, with roughly three fifths as singletons. The sequencing input was blood. These TCRs come from a man in his 60s in good health.

This sequence joins TRBV10-3 and TRBJ1-5, with D possibly TRBD1 on 5 matching bases. The CDR3 is 14 residues long. The germline V gene has CDR1 ENHRY and CDR2 SYGVKD. With 3 bases removed from V and 5 bases from J, the gap between germline ends came to 11 bases. This CDR3 is CAISEGVSDQPQHF. The CDR3 DNA follows: TGTGCCATCAGTGAAGGGGTCTCCGATCAGCCCCAGCATTTT.

This clonotype appeared many times. The rearrangement joins TRBV4-1 to TRBJ2-1, with 8 bases matching TRBD1. Germline V gene lookup returns CDR1 MGHRA and CDR2 YSYEKL. The CDR3 extends over 17 amino acids. J gave up 1 base and V 1 base, and 6 bases lay outside the gene matches. CDR3 in DNA: TGCGCCAGCAGCCAAGTAGGCAGGGGGCCTTCCTACAATGAGCAGTTCTTC. Translating gives CASSQVGRGPSYNEQFF.

This clonotype was seen a few times. At one end, the junction sequence differs from germline, possibly due to a read error. The chain combines TRBV29-1 with TRBJ2-1; D is undetermined. This CDR3 contains 11 residues. Germline V gene lookup returns CDR1 SQVTM and CDR2 ANQGSEA. CDR3 region: CSGEGSNEQFF. CDR3 in DNA: TGCAGCGGTGAAGGATCAAATGAGCAGTTCTTC.

This sequence joins TRBV3-1 and TRBJ1-1; no definite D call. The V gene lost 2 bases and the J gene lost 2 bases, with 12 bases spanning the gap. The CDR3 sequence is 15 residues long. Germline CDR1 reads LGHDT; CDR2 reads YNNKEL (reference sequence). CDR3 sequence reads: CASSQMPGGNTEAFF. CDR3 DNA: TGTGCCAGCAGCCAAATGCCAGGCGGTAACACTGAAGCTTTCTTT.

V is TRBV5-5 and J is TRBJ1-5; no firm D call. Germline V gene sequence: CDR1 SGHKS, CDR2 YYEKEE (reference sequence). V was shortened by 4 bases and J by 7 bases, with 12 bases between the two germline ends. The CDR3 runs 13 residues. In DNA form, the CDR3 reads TGTGCCAGCAGCCTGGGAGGGCCACAGCCCCAGCATTTT. This translates into CASSLGGPQPQHF.

The chain combines TRBV11-2 with TRBJ2-5; D is uncertain. The V gene's germline CDR1 is SGHAT and CDR2 FQNNGV. Trimming shortened V by 0 bases and J by 9 bases, and 17 bases separated the two germline ends. CDR3 length equals 15 residues. The CDR3 region is CASSLDPVPPTSQYF. Written as DNA, the CDR3 is TGTGCCAGCAGCTTAGATCCTGTGCCTCCGACGTCCCAGTACTTC.

This clonotype was seen more than once but under ten times. The chain joins TRBV7-2 to TRBJ2-7; 8 bases map to TRBD2. The CDR3 has 15 amino acids. Germline V gives CDR1 SGHTA, CDR2 FQGNSA. V lost 4 bases to trimming and J lost 3 bases; unmatched junction nucleotides: 8. CDR3 nucleotides: TGTGCCAGCAGCTCCCTAGGGGCGGGGGGCTACGAGCAGTACTTC. Its translation is CASSSLGAGGYEQYF. Full variable domain (missing parts from reference TRBV7-2 and TRBJ2-7): GAGVSQSPSNKVTEKGKDVELRCDPISGHTALYWYRQSLGQGLEFLIYFQGNSAPDKSGLPSDRFSAERTGGSVSTLTIQRTQQEDSAVYLCASSSLGAGGYEQYFGPGTRLTVT.

A note on this clonotype: The junction does not match germline at one end; this may be a read error. The rearrangement joins TRBV3-1 to TRBJ2-7; 7 bases align to TRBD1. The CDR3 length is 15 residues. Germline CDR1 reads LGHDT; CDR2 reads YNNKEL (reference sequence). In nucleotides, the CDR3 is TGTGCCAGCAGTCAAGGGACAGTAGACTTCTACGAGCAGTACTTC. Translated, it gives CASSQGTVDFYEQYF.

This chain connects TRBV3-1 to TRBJ2-1; 8 nucleotides align to TRBD1. Germline lookup yields CDR1 LGHDT and CDR2 YNNKEL (reference sequence). J gave up 3 bases and V 4 bases, and 5 bases lay outside the gene matches. The length of the CDR3 is 15 residues. This chain's CDR3 is CASSPYRGDYNEQFF. In DNA, the CDR3 is TGTGCCAGCAGCCCCTACAGGGGGGACTACAATGAGCAGTTCTTC.

The chain joins TRBV6-6 to TRBJ1-1; D not resolved. V was pared by 0 bases and J by 3 bases, with 11 bases between. In germline, CDR1 is MNHNY, CDR2 SVGAGI (reference sequence). CDR3 length equals 15 residues. CDR3 protein: CASSYSGWVDTEAFF. CDR3 sequence (DNA): TGTGCCAGCAGTTACTCAGGGTGGGTCGACACTGAAGCTTTCTTT.

The rearrangement joins TRBV5-1 to TRBJ2-4; a possible D gene is TRBD1 (6 bases). Germline V CDR1 and CDR2: SGHRS, YFSETQ. Trimming took 4 bases from V and 8 from J, leaving 16 bases between them. This CDR3 region has 14 residues. The CDR3 here is CASSPGQSVDIQYF. DNA of the CDR3: TGCGCCAGCAGCCCCGGACAGTCCGTGGACATTCAGTACTTC.

The genes are TRBV7-2 and TRBJ2-1, with D hard to call. The DNA end is a closer match to TRBJ2-7, so the J assignment may be wrong. The CDR3 contains 15 residues. Germline V CDR1 and CDR2: SGHTA, FQGNSA. The CDR3 protein is CASSLDPLSYNEQYF. The CDR3 bases are TGTGCCAGCAGCTTAGATCCGCTCTCCTACAATGAGCAGTACTTC.

The rearrangement links TRBV27 to TRBJ2-1; 9 bases fit TRBD1. The CDR3 covers 15 residues. Looked up from germline, CDR1 is MNHEY and CDR2 is SMNVEV (reference sequence). The junction had 5 bases not matched to a gene; V was cut back by 6 bases and J by 2 bases. CDR3 protein: CASSTTGGAYNEQFF. The CDR3 DNA sequence: TGTGCCAGCAGCACCACAGGGGGCGCCTACAATGAGCAGTTCTTC.

The gene calls are TRBV3-1 and TRBJ2-3; D not certain. Looked up from germline, CDR1 is LGHDT and CDR2 is YNNKEL (reference sequence). The CDR3 totals 13 residues. Trimming took off 2 bases at V and 6 bases at J, with 9 bases between the two ends. The CDR3 DNA reads as TGTGCCAGCAGCCAACAACACCAGGATACGCAGTATTTT. Its translation is CASSQQHQDTQYF.

The genes are TRBV20-1 and TRBJ1-2; TRBD1 aligns across 7 bases. The junction had 5 bases not matched to a gene; V was cut back by 6 bases and J by 4 bases. Germline CDR1 and CDR2: DFQATT and SNEGSKA (reference sequence). The length of the CDR3 is 12 residues. In DNA form, the CDR3 reads TGCAGTGCCCCCGGGACAGCCTATGGCTACACCTTC. Its translation: CSAPGTAYGYTF.

The genes are TRBV9 and TRBJ2-6; TRBD2 matches at 7 bases. The CDR3 sequence is 16 residues long. The J segment lost 2 bases and the V segment lost 0 bases, leaving 2 bases of the junction unmatched. Germline V lookup: CDR1 SGDLS, CDR2 YYNGEE. The CDR3 DNA reads TGTGCCAGCAGCGTAGCTGCGGGGGCTGGGGCCAACGTCCTGACTTTC. Protein sequence: CASSVAAGAGANVLTF.

Only one count was recorded for this clonotype. The chain has TRBV6-2 or TRBV6-3 and TRBJ2-7; 13 bases line up with TRBD2. Germline values: CDR1 MNHEY, CDR2 SVGEGT. This CDR3 is built from 16 residues. Trimming cost V 5 bases and J 3 bases; bases outside gene matches: 7. CDR3 loop: CASSTGTSGILYEQYF. In DNA, the CDR3 is TGTGCCAGCAGTACAGGGACTAGCGGGATTCTCTACGAGCAGTACTTC.

In this sample, this clonotype turned up many times. The chain couples TRBV5-1 to TRBJ2-1; 9 bases fit TRBD2. The germline CDR1 and CDR2 sequences are SGHRS and YFSETQ. The junction had 4 bases not matched to a gene; V was cut back by 2 bases and J by 7 bases. The CDR3 consists of 14 residues. CDR3 sequence (DNA): TGCGCCAGCAGCTTAGGGACTAGCTCTAATGAGCAGTTCTTC. Translating it yields CASSLGTSSNEQFF.

This clonotype occurred once. V usage is TRBV7-2 and J usage is TRBJ2-1, with 12 bases identical to TRBD2. The CDR3 contains 15 residues. V trimming: 3 bases; J trimming: 10 bases; junction bases outside the gene matches: 7. CDR1 and CDR2 (germline): SGHTA, FQGNSA. CDR3 bases: TGTGCCAGCAGCTTCGCTAGCGGGGGGGCCGGAGAGCAGTTCTTC. Amino acid sequence: CASSFASGGAGEQFF.

The chain carries TRBV28 and TRBJ1-2, with 8 positions matching TRBD1. V gave up 5 bases and J gave up 5 bases; unmatched junction bases: 13. Germline assignment: CDR1 MDHEN and CDR2 SYDVKM. CDR3 length equals 16 residues. The CDR3 bases are TGTGCCAGCAGTGCCCATCTTAGGACAGGGAGGTATGGCTACACCTTC. This sequence encodes CASSAHLRTGRYGYTF.

V usage is TRBV13 and J usage is TRBJ2-5; TRBD1 matches at 8 bases. Trimming at V came to 5 bases and at J to 2 bases, leaving 7 bases not matched to a gene. The CDR3 consists of 15 residues. Germline V lookup: CDR1 PRHDT, CDR2 FYEKMQ (reference sequence). The CDR3 coding sequence is TGTGCCAGCAGCACCCAGGGGGCCGTTCAAGAGACCCAGTACTTC. Its translation: CASSTQGAVQETQYF.

As for this clonotype: Being one base from a much bigger clone, this may be a read error. The V gene is TRBV13, the J gene TRBJ2-3, with unresolved D. CDR3 length: 11 residues. The germline V gene has CDR1 PRHDT and CDR2 FYEKMQ (reference sequence). For the CDR3, the DNA is TGTGCCGGCAGCTTATTGGATACGCAGTATTTT. It codes for CAGSLLDTQYF.

This clonotype occurred a few times. The chain uses TRBV3-1 and TRBJ2-7; 7 nucleotides match TRBD1. V dropped 4 bases and J dropped 2; count of bases not matched to a gene: 8. Germline CDR1 and CDR2: LGHDT and YNNKEL (reference sequence). The CDR3 covers 15 residues. DNA for the CDR3: TGTGCCAGCAGCCGAGGGACAGAATCGACCTACGAGCAGTACTTC. As protein: CASSRGTESTYEQYF.

The chain recombines TRBV7-9 with TRBJ1-1; D might be TRBD1 (6 bases). This CDR3 is built from 17 residues. CDR1 is SEHNR, CDR2 FQNEAQ, per germline (reference sequence). Trimming shortened V by 2 bases and J by 1 base, and 17 bases separated the two germline ends. The CDR3 here is CASSLTPGGGSNTEAFF. The CDR3 DNA reads TGTGCCAGCAGCTTAACCCCGGGGGGCGGGTCGAACACTGAAGCTTTCTTT. Drawing the rest from reference TRBV7-9 and TRBJ1-1, the complete variable domain is DTGVSQNPRHKITKRGQNVTFRCDPISEHNRLYWYRQTLGQGPEFLTYFQNEAQLEKSRLLSDRFSAERPKGSFSTLEIQRTEQGDSAMYLCASSLTPGGGSNTEAFFGQGTRLTVV.

V gene TRBV14 combines with J gene TRBJ1-6; 8 positions match TRBD1. This CDR3 comprises 15 residues. Germline assignment: CDR1 SGHDN and CDR2 FVKESK. The trim removed 4 bases at V and 8 bases at J, leaving 7 bases unmatched. The CDR3 nucleotides are TGTGCCAGCAGCCTCGCTGGGACAGGCTATTCACCCCTCCACTTT. It specifies CASSLAGTGYSPLHF.

This rearrangement joins TRBV4-1 to TRBJ2-7; TRBD1 might be the D (8 bases). This CDR3 is built from 16 residues. The germline V gene has CDR1 MGHRA and CDR2 YSYEKL. V was clipped by 1 base and J by 0 bases, with 13 bases between them. The CDR3 spells CASSQGGGTGSYEQYF. CDR3 nucleotides: TGCGCCAGCAGCCAAGGGGGAGGGACAGGCTCCTACGAGCAGTACTTC.

This clonotype was found a few times. The chain is built from TRBV10-2 and TRBJ2-4; the match to TRBD2 covers 9 bases. The CDR3 has 16 amino acids. The V gene end was trimmed by 0 bases and the J gene end by 3 bases; junction bases not matched to a gene: 3. CDR1 WSHSY and CDR2 SAAADI come from the germline V gene. The CDR3 DNA follows: TGCGCCAGCAGTGAGTCCCCTAGCGGGGACAAAAACATTCAGTACTTC. Protein product: CASSESPSGDKNIQYF.